Detailed here is one T cell receptor beta chain. This record comes from a study of blood T cell repertoires in COVID-19. Trimming removed 4 bases from V and 0 bases from J, with 17 bases in between. Germline values: CDR1 SGDLS, CDR2 YYNGEE. This CDR3 spans 18 amino acids. TCRdb keeps only in-frame clones here, not all; method: immunoSEQ multiplex PCR. The data hold 150,000 to 200,000 clones, with about three quarters observed a single time. Sequencing was done on a sample of peripheral blood. This TCR was sampled from a man in his sixties or seventies with acute or convalescent COVID-19. This chain joins TRBV9 and TRBJ2-6, with a possible D match to TRBD2 (6 bases). The CDR3 nucleotides are TGTGCCAGCAGCTTCCTTGCTAGCGCCAGCTCTGGGGCCAACGTCCTGACTTTC. This gives the protein CASSFLASASSGANVLTF.